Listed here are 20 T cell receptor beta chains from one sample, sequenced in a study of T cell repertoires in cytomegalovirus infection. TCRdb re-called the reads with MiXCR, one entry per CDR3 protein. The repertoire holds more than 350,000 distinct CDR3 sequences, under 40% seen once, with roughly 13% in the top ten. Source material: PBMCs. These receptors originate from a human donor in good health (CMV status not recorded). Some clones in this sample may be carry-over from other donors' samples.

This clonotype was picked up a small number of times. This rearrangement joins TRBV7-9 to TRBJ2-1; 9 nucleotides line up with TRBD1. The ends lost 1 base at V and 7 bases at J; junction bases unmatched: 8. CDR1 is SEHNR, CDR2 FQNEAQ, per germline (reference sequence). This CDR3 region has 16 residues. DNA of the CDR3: TGTGCCAGCAGCTTAGAGGGAGGACAGGGGTGGAATGAGCAGTTCTTC. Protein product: CASSLEGGQGWNEQFF.

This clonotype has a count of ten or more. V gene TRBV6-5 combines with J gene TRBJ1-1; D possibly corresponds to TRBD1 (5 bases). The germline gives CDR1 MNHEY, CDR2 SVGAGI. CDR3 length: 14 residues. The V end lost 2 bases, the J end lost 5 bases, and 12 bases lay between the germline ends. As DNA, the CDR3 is TGTGCCAGCAGTTACGGGCAGGGTTCTACTGAAGCTTTCTTT. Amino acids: CASSYGQGSTEAFF.

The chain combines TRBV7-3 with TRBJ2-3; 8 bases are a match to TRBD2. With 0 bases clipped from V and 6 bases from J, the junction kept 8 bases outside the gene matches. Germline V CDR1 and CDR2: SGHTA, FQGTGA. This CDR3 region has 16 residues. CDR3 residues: CASSLTSGVFRDTQYF. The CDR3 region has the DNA TGTGCCAGCAGCTTAACTAGCGGGGTCTTTCGGGATACGCAGTATTTT.

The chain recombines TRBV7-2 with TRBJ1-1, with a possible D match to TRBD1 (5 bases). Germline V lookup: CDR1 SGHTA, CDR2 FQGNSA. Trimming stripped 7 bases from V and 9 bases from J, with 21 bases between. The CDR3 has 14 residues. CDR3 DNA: TGTGCCAGCATCCGAGGGGTGTGGTCAGGCAAAGCTTTCTTT. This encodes CASIRGVWSGKAFF.

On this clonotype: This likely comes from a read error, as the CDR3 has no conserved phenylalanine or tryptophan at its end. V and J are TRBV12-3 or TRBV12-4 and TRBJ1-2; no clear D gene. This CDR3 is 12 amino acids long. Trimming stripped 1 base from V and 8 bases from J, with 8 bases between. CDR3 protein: CASSLVRKGYTY. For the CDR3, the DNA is TGTGCCAGCAGTTTAGTTCGAAAGGGCTACACCTAC.

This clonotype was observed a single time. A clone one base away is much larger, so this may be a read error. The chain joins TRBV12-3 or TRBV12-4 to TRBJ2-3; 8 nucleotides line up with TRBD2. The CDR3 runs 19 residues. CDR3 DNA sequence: TGTGCCAGCAGTTGGGGGACTAGTCGTTTGCGCGTAATGACAGATATGCAGTATTTT. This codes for CASSWGTSRLRVMTDMQYF.

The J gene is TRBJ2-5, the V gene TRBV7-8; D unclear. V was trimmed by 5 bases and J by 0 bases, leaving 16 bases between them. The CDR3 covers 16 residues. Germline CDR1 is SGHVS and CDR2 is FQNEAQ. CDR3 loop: CASSPVWAEYQETQYF. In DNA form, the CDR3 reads TGTGCCAGCAGCCCCGTCTGGGCCGAGTACCAAGAGACCCAGTACTTC.

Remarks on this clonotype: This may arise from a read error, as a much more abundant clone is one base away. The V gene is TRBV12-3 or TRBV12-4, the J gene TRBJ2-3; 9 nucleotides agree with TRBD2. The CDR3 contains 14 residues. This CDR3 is CASRRGGSTGTQYF. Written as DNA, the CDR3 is TGTGCCAGCAGGCGGGGGGGCAGCACAGGTACGCAGTATTTT.

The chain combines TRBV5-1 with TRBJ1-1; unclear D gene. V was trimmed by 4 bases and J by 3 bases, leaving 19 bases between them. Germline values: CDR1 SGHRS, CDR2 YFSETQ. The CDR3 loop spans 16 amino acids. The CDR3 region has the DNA TGCGCCAGCAGCGAATCAAAAAGGCGACGAGACACTGAAGCTTTCTTT. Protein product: CASSESKRRRDTEAFF.

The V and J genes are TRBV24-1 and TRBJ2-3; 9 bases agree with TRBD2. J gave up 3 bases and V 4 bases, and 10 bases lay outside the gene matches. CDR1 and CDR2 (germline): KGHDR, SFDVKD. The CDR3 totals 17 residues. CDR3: CATSDQGRGGRTDTQYF. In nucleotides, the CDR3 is TGTGCCACCAGTGACCAGGGGCGGGGGGGCCGAACAGATACGCAGTATTTT.

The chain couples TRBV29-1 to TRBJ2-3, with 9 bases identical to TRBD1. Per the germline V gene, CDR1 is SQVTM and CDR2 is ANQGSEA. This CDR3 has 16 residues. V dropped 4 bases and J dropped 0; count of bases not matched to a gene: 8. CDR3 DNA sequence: TGCAGCGTTGTCGGTCGACAGGGGGTTAGCACAGATACGCAGTATTTT. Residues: CSVVGRQGVSTDTQYF.

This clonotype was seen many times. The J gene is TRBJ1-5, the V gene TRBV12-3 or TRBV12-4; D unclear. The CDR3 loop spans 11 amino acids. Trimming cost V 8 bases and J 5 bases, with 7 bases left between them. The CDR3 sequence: CASYRDQPQHF. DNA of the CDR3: TGTGCCAGCTACCGGGATCAGCCCCAGCATTTT.

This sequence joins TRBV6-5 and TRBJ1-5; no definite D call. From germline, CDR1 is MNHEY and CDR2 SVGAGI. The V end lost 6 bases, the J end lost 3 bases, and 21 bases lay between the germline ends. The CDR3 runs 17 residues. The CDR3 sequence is CASRPRLWIDANQPQHF. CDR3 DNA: TGTGCCAGCAGACCCAGGTTATGGATTGATGCCAATCAGCCCCAGCATTTT.

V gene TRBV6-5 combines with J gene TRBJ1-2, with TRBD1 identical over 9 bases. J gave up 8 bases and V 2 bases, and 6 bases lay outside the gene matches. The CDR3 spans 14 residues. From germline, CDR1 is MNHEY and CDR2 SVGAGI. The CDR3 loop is CASSYSRTGVGYTF. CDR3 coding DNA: TGTGCCAGCAGTTACAGCCGGACAGGGGTCGGCTACACCTTC.

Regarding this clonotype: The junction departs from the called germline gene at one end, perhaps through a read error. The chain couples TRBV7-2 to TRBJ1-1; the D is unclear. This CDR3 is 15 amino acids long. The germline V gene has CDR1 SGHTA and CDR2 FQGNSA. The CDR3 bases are TGTGACAGCAGCTTAGCATGGGGTTTGAAGATTGAAGCTTTCTTT. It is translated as CDSSLAWGLKIEAFF.

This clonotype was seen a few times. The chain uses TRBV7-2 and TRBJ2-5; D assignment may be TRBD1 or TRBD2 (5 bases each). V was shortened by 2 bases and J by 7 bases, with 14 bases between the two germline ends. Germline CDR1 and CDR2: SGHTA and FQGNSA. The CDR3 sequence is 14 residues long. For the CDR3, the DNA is TGTGCCAGCAGCTTAACCGGGGCCTCCAGGACCCAGTACTTC. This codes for CASSLTGASRTQYF.

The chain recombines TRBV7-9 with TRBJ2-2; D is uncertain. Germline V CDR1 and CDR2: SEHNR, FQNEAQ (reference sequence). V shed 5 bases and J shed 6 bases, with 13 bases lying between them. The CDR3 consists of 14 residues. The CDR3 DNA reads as TGTGCCAGCAGCCCCGATCGGGTTGCCGGGGAGCTGTTTTTT. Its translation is CASSPDRVAGELFF.

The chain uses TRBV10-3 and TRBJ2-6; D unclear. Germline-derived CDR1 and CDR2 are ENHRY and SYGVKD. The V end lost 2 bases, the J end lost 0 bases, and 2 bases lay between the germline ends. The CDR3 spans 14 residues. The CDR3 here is CAISESSGANVLTF. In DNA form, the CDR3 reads TGTGCCATCAGTGAGAGCTCTGGGGCCAACGTCCTGACTTTC.

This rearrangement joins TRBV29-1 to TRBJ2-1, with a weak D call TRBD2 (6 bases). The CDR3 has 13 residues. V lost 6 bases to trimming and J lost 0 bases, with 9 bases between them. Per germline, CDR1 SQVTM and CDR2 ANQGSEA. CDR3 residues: CSVVGSSYNEQFF. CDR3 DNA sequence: TGCAGCGTCGTCGGGAGCTCCTACAATGAGCAGTTCTTC.

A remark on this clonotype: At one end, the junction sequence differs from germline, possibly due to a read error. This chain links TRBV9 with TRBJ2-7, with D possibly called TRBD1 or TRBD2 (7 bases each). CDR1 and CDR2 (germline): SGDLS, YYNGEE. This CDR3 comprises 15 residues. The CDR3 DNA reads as TGTGCCAGCAGCGAAGGGGGGGACAGTACCTACGAGCTGTACTTC. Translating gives CASSEGGDSTYELYF.